The T cell receptor beta chain under discussion was sequenced for a study of vaccination and CD4 T cells after COVID-19. Study details: Samples after vaccination came a median approximately 66 days past dose two, ranging 14 to 241.

Documented time point: late sampling 161 to 241 days after vaccination in a few convalescent patients. The PCR-positive dates, March through December 2020, came before the US Alpha, Beta and Delta variants. Each CDR3 protein is one row after TCRdb ran MiXCR on the PCR reads. This table has approximately 30,000 distinct CDR3 sequences, under 65% appearing once. Per the germline V gene, CDR1 is KGHDR and CDR2 is SFDVKD. V shed 9 bases and J shed 4 bases, with 6 bases lying between them. The CDR3 length is 11 residues. J is TRBJ2-1 and V is TRBV24-1, with D perhaps matching TRBD2 (5 bases). The input for sequencing was CD4+ T cells from blood, taken about 7 months after SARS-CoV-2 vaccination. The receptor comes from a human donor who had recovered from COVID-19. CDR3 loop: CATGRYNEQFF. The CDR3 nucleotides are TGTGCCACCGGGAGATACAATGAGCAGTTCTTC.